These 20 T cell receptor beta chains were all obtained from the same sample, sequenced in a study of blood T cell repertoires in COVID-19. Generated by immunoSEQ multiplex PCR, the TCRdb table keeps only in-frame clones and is missing some. This table has more than 95,000 clones, around four fifths appearing once. The specimen sequenced was peripheral blood. Receptor source: a human donor in a cohort sampled during active COVID-19.

This clone was seen only a few times. J is TRBJ2-7 and V is TRBV19; a weak D match, TRBD1 (5 bases). V was trimmed by 7 bases and J by 0 bases, leaving 13 bases between them. Germline lookup yields CDR1 LNHDA and CDR2 SQIVND (reference sequence). This CDR3 has 14 residues. For the CDR3, the DNA is TGTGCCAGTAAGAATAGACAGAACTCCTACGAGCAGTACTTC. Protein: CASKNRQNSYEQYF.

V is TRBV28 and J is TRBJ1-1; no firm D call. The CDR3 runs 12 residues. V was cut by 7 bases and J by 6 bases, with 12 bases left in between. Germline V CDR1 and CDR2: MDHEN, SYDVKM. The CDR3 here is CASIPLSSEAFF. CDR3 DNA sequence: TGTGCCAGCATTCCTCTGTCTTCTGAAGCTTTCTTT.

The chain links TRBV7-3 to TRBJ2-3; perhaps TRBD2 as D (6 bases). Germline CDR1 reads SGHTA; CDR2 reads FQGTGA. Trimming cost V 4 bases and J 0 bases, with 11 bases left between them. The CDR3 has 15 amino acids. The CDR3 region is CASSSGTLSTDTQYF. CDR3 nucleotides: TGTGCCAGCAGCTCCGGGACTTTGAGCACAGATACGCAGTATTTT.

The CDR3 spells CASSPSAGGSTDTQYF. The CDR3 DNA follows: TGTGCCAGCAGCCCTTCAGCGGGAGGGAGCACAGATACGCAGTATTTT. This rearrangement joins TRBV5-4 to TRBJ2-3; 10 bases line up with TRBD2. This CDR3 is 16 amino acids long. V dropped 4 bases and J dropped 0; count of bases not matched to a gene: 5. Germline CDR1 and CDR2: SGHNT and YYREEE (reference sequence).

The chain carries TRBV28 and TRBJ2-1; D is perhaps TRBD2 (5 bases). The germline V and J ends were trimmed by 4 bases and 3 bases, with 13 bases remaining between them. Germline V lookup: CDR1 MDHEN, CDR2 SYDVKM. There are 15 residues in the CDR3. The CDR3 spells CASSYLAGLYNEQFF. The CDR3, as DNA: TGTGCCAGCAGTTACCTGGCGGGTCTCTACAATGAGCAGTTCTTC.

This chain connects TRBV4-1 to TRBJ2-1, with D possibly matching TRBD1 (5 bases). With 3 bases removed from V and 0 bases from J, the gap between germline ends came to 12 bases. Germline V gene lookup returns CDR1 MGHRA and CDR2 YSYEKL. The CDR3 contains 16 residues. The CDR3 reads CASSHPGKSSYNEQFF. CDR3 in DNA: TGCGCCAGCAGCCACCCAGGGAAGAGCTCCTACAATGAGCAGTTCTTC.

The chain couples TRBV4-1 to TRBJ2-7, with D possibly matching TRBD2 (6 bases). CDR3 size: 15 residues. V was trimmed by 3 bases and J by 0 bases, leaving 12 bases between them. Germline CDR1 MGHRA, CDR2 YSYEKL. CDR3 sequence (DNA): TGCGCCAGCAGCCAGCCGGGACTTAGCTCCTACGAGCAGTACTTC. Encoded protein: CASSQPGLSSYEQYF.

This chain connects TRBV24-1 to TRBJ2-2, with D possibly being TRBD2 (6 bases). The CDR3 consists of 17 residues. V was clipped by 4 bases and J by 1 base, with 15 bases between them. The germline V gene encodes CDR1 KGHDR and CDR2 SFDVKD. The CDR3 bases are TGTGCCACCAGTGACCAACCCGGAGCGGGGAACACCGGGGAGCTGTTTTTT. This gives the protein CATSDQPGAGNTGELFF.

CDR3 amino acids: CAIRQDRGRSNYGYTF. CDR3 bases: TGTGCCATCAGACAGGACAGGGGGCGAAGTAACTATGGCTACACCTTC. The chain is built from TRBV10-3 and TRBJ1-2; 11 bases agree with TRBD1. J was trimmed by 1 base and V by 6 bases; bases with no gene match: 7. CDR1 is ENHRY and CDR2 is SYGVKD in the germline V gene. The CDR3 length is 16 residues.

The chain combines TRBV2 with TRBJ2-3, with D hard to call. Germline-derived CDR1 and CDR2 are SNHLY and FYNNEI. V lost 7 bases to trimming and J lost 0 bases, with 8 bases between them. The CDR3 runs 13 residues. In DNA form, the CDR3 reads TGTGCCAGCATGAGATCTAGCACAGATACGCAGTATTTT. Translation gives CASMRSSTDTQYF.

CDR3 amino acids: CASSRDRGPSANEKLFF. The CDR3 DNA is TGTGCCAGCAGCCGAGACAGGGGGCCGTCGGCTAATGAAAAACTGTTTTTT. This rearrangement joins TRBV4-2 to TRBJ1-4, with 10 bases aligning to TRBD1. The CDR3 is 17 residues long. Trimming at V came to 4 bases and at J to 3 bases, leaving 8 bases not matched to a gene. Germline V gene lookup returns CDR1 LGHNA and CDR2 YNFKEQ.

This chain connects TRBV7-9 to TRBJ1-2, with 8 bases matching TRBD1. In germline, CDR1 is SEHNR, CDR2 FQNEAQ (reference sequence). V shed 4 bases, J shed 8 bases, and the junction held 9 bases outside the gene matches. This CDR3 spans 14 amino acids. The CDR3 DNA reads TGTGCCAGCAGCTCCGGGACAGGAAAGGGGGGCTACACCTTC. Translation: CASSSGTGKGGYTF. Full variable domain (rest looked up from reference TRBV7-9 and TRBJ1-2): DTGVSQNPRHKITKRGQNVTFRCDPISEHNRLYWYRQTLGQGPEFLTYFQNEAQLEKSRLLSDRFSAERPKGSFSTLEIQRTEQGDSAMYLCASSSGTGKGGYTFGSGTRLTVV.

The genes are TRBV18 and TRBJ2-7; 15 bases match TRBD2. Germline assignment: CDR1 KGHSH and CDR2 LQKENI. The junction had 9 bases not matched to a gene; V was cut back by 0 bases and J by 3 bases. This CDR3 is built from 19 residues. CDR3 loop: CASSPPPGTSGGSIYEQYF. The CDR3 region has the DNA TGTGCCAGCTCACCACCCCCGGGGACTAGCGGGGGGTCTATCTACGAGCAGTACTTC. Looking up the rest from reference TRBV18 and TRBJ2-7 gives the full variable domain: NAGVMQNPRHLVRRRGQEARLRCSPMKGHSHVYWYRQLPEEGLKFMVYLQKENIIDESGMPKERFSAEFPKEGPSILRIQQVVRGDSAAYFCASSPPPGTSGGSIYEQYFGPGTRLTVT.

This chain joins TRBV5-1 and TRBJ2-3; 13 nucleotides line up with TRBD2. V gave up 4 bases and J gave up 5 bases; unmatched junction bases: 10. The CDR3 has 17 residues. The germline gives CDR1 SGHRS, CDR2 YFSETQ. The DNA for the CDR3 is TGCGCCAGCAGCGCAGGTACTAGCGGGGGGGTCGTAGATACGCAGTATTTT. Translated: CASSAGTSGGVVDTQYF.

The chain couples TRBV12-3 or TRBV12-4 to TRBJ2-2; D gene unclear. V dropped 5 bases and J dropped 6 bases, with 4 bases sitting between them. This CDR3 has 11 amino acids. CDR3 in amino acids: CASSRAGELFF. The CDR3 DNA reads as TGTGCCAGCAGTCGAGCCGGGGAGCTGTTTTTT.

The rearrangement links TRBV28 to TRBJ1-6, with D maybe TRBD1 (5 bases). Germline CDR1 reads MDHEN; CDR2 reads SYDVKM. The V gene lost 7 bases and the J gene lost 6 bases, with 22 bases spanning the gap. This CDR3 spans 17 amino acids. Here the CDR3 DNA reads TGTGCCAGCACTCATACCCGGGGGAACTTAATTAATTCACCCCTCCACTTT. Protein sequence: CASTHTRGNLINSPLHF. Using reference TRBV28 and TRBJ1-6 for the parts outside the CDR3, the full variable domain is DVKVTQSSRYLVKRTGEKVFLECVQDMDHENMFWYRQDPGLGLRLIYFSYDVKMKEKGDIPEGYSVSREKKERFSLILESASTNQTSMYLCASTHTRGNLINSPLHFGNGTRLTVT.

This clone showed up just a few times. CDR3: CASLPISGGGDTQYF. In DNA form, the CDR3 reads TGTGCCAGCCTCCCGATTAGCGGGGGGGGTGATACGCAGTATTTT. The chain carries TRBV7-8 and TRBJ2-3, with 11 bases matching TRBD2. The germline V gene has CDR1 SGHVS and CDR2 FQNEAQ. The CDR3 has 15 amino acids. Trimming at V came to 8 bases and at J to 6 bases, leaving 10 bases not matched to a gene. Looking up the rest from reference TRBV7-8 and TRBJ2-3 gives the full variable domain: GAGVSQSPRYKVAKRGQDVALRCDPISGHVSLFWYQQALGQGPEFLTYFQNEAQLDKSGLPSDRFFAERPEGSVSTLKIQRTQQEDSAVYLCASLPISGGGDTQYFGPGTRLTVL.

The chain carries TRBV15 and TRBJ2-4; D gene ambiguous. Trimming cost V 0 bases and J 9 bases, with 9 bases left between them. The CDR3 consists of 13 residues. Germline CDR1 reads LNHNV; CDR2 reads YYDKDF (reference sequence). CDR3 residues: CATSRDLLAIQYF. The CDR3 region has the DNA TGTGCCACCAGCAGAGATCTGCTGGCCATTCAGTACTTC.

The rearrangement joins TRBV28 to TRBJ1-5; D remains unclear. This CDR3 has 10 amino acids. V gave up 8 bases and J gave up 10 bases, with 9 bases separating them. In germline, CDR1 is MDHEN, CDR2 SYDVKM. The CDR3 reads CASSPFPQHF. CDR3 bases: TGTGCCAGCTCCCCCTTCCCCCAGCATTTT.

This chain uses TRBV30 with TRBJ1-3, with a tentative D call TRBD1 (6 bases). The CDR3 consists of 14 residues. Per the germline V gene, CDR1 is GTSNPN and CDR2 is SVGIG (reference sequence). Trimming cost V 6 bases and J 0 bases, with 12 bases left between them. The CDR3 DNA reads as TGTGCCTGCCTGGGGGACAACTCTGGAAACACCATATATTTT. Its protein product is CACLGDNSGNTIYF.